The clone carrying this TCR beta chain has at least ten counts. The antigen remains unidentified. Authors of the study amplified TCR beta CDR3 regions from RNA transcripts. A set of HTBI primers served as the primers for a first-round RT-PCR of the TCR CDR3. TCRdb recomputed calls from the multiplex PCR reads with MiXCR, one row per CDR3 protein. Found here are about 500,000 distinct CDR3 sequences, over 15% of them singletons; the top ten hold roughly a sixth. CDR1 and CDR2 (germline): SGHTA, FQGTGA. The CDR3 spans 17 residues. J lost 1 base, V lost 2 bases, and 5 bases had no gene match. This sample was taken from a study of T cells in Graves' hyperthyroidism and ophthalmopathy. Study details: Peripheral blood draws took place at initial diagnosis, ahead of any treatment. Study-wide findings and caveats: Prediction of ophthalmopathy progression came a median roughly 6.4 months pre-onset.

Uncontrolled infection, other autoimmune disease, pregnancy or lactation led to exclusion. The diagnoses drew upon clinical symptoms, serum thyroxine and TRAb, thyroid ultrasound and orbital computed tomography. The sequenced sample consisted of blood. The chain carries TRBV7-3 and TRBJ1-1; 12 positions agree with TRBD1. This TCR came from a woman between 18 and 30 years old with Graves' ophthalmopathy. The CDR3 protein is CASSLGDRGQPNTEAFF. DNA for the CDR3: TGTGCCAGCAGCTTAGGGGACAGGGGGCAACCGAACACTGAAGCTTTCTTT. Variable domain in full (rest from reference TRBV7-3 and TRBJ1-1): GAGVSQTPSNKVTEKGKYVELRCDPISGHTALYWYRQSLGQGPEFLIYFQGTGAADDSGLPNDRFFAVRPEGSVSTLKIQRTERGDSAVYLCASSLGDRGQPNTEAFFGQGTRLTVV.